Listed below are T cell receptor beta chains from one sample, sequenced in a study of cytomegalovirus exposure and HLA in healthy donors. Assay: immunoSEQ multiplex PCR; the TCRdb copy retains only in-frame clones and omits some. This table has just over 20,000 clones, under 98% appearing once. The sequenced sample was PBMCs. These receptor sequences come from a young man in good health and CMV-seropositive. The CDR3 runs from the conserved cysteine through the conserved F or W. Fields, in order: J gene, D gene, V gene, clone size, CDR3 DNA, CDR3 protein. D genes are given only for firm matches. The listing skips clone size in some rows; elsewhere it reads once, few, many or a size class.

>TRBJ2-7|-|TRBV7-9|-
TGTGCCAGCCCCCCGGTCTCCTACGAGCAGTACTTC
CASPPVSYEQYF
>TRBJ1-2|-|TRBV7-8|-
TGTGCCAGCAGGCTCCCCACGGGGTTTGGCTACACCTTC
CASRLPTGFGYTF
>TRBJ2-1|-|TRBV4-2|-
TGTGCCAGCAGCCAAGGTGCGACCCTACGGGATGAGCAGTTCTTC
CASSQGATLRDEQFF
>TRBJ2-3|TRBD1|TRBV18|-
TGTGCCAGCTCACCAGGAGACAGGGAGACGCAGTATTTT
CASSPGDRETQYF
>TRBJ2-1|TRBD2|TRBV6-1|-
TGTGCCAGCACCAGACTAGCTGAGCAGTTCTTC
CASTRLAEQFF
>TRBJ2-1|TRBD1|TRBV5-1|-
TGCGCCAGCAGCTCCGGACAGGGCGACGACTACAATGAGCAGTTCTTC
CASSSGQGDDYNEQFF
>TRBJ2-7|TRBD2|TRBV28|-
TGTGCCAGCAGTCCCTGGACTAGCGGGAGCTACGAGCAGTACTTC
CASSPWTSGSYEQYF
>TRBJ2-7|TRBD2|TRBV6-1|-
TGTGCCATTTTGGGGGGGGGATCCCGTTCCGAGCAGTACTTC
CAILGGGSRSEQYF
>TRBJ2-6|-|TRBV7-2|-
TGTGCCAGCAGCTTAGGAGGGACTGGGGCCAACGTCCTGACTTTC
CASSLGGTGANVLTF
>TRBJ1-2|-|TRBV29-1|-
TGCAGCGTGCGACAGGCCTCCTATGGCTACACCTTC
CSVRQASYGYTF
>TRBJ2-2|-|TRBV29-1|-
TGCAGCGCCGGCAGGGTTGAAGGAACCGGGGAGCTGTTTTTT
CSAGRVEGTGELFF
>TRBJ2-7|TRBD2|TRBV28|-
TGTGCCAGCAGACCGACTAGCGGGAGCTGGGGCGAGCAGTACTTC
CASRPTSGSWGEQYF
>TRBJ2-7|TRBD1|TRBV12-5|-
TGTGCTAGTGGTCCCCCCACCCGGGCGACAGGGGAGAACGAGCAGTACTTC
CASGPPTRATGENEQYF
>TRBJ1-1|-|TRBV5-1|-
TGCGCCAGCAGCCAGTCCCTGAACACTGAAGCTTTCTTT
CASSQSLNTEAFF
>TRBJ2-3|-|TRBV5-1|-
TGCGCCAGCAGCTTGACTGTGGGGGCAGGTACGCAGTATTTT
CASSLTVGAGTQYF
>TRBJ1-1|-|TRBV30|-
TGTGCCTGGAGTGTATACGGGAACACTGAAGCTTTCTTT
CAWSVYGNTEAFF
>TRBJ2-7|TRBD1|TRBV28|-
TGTGCCAGCAGAAAGGGACAGGGAAACCACGAGCAGTACTTC
CASRKGQGNHEQYF
>TRBJ1-1|-|TRBV5-4|-
TGTGCCAGCAGCCCAGAGCGCAGGAGGACTGAAGCTTTCTTT
CASSPERRRTEAFF
>TRBJ2-3|-|TRBV9|-
TGTGCCAGCAGCGTAGATCTCGGGAGCACAGATACGCAGTATTTT
CASSVDLGSTDTQYF
>TRBJ2-1|-|TRBV9|-
TGTGCCAGCAGCCCTCGACAGAATGAGCAGTTCTTC
CASSPRQNEQFF
>TRBJ1-2|TRBD1|TRBV14|-
TGTGCCAGCAGCCCGGGGGACAGGGTAGCCTTCACCTTC
CASSPGDRVAFTF
>TRBJ1-1|-|TRBV10-3|-
TGTGCCATCAGTGGGGGCAGGGGTAGCACTGAAGCTTTCTTT
CAISGGRGSTEAFF
>TRBJ2-7|-|TRBV29-1|once
TGCAGCGTGGGGCCCATAGGACAGATCGGCGAGCAGTACTTC
CSVGPIGQIGEQYF
>TRBJ2-5|-|TRBV10-3|-
TGTGCCATCAGTGAGCCAAAAGAGACCCAGTACTTC
CAISEPKETQYF
>TRBJ1-5|TRBD1|TRBV5-1|few
TGCGCCAGCAGCATCGGACAGGGGGATCAGCCCCAGCATTTT
CASSIGQGDQPQHF
>TRBJ2-3|TRBD2|TRBV28|-
TGTGCCAGCAGTTTCGTAGCGGGGACAGATACGCAGTATTTT
CASSFVAGTDTQYF
>TRBJ2-1|TRBD2|TRBV25-1|-
TGTGCCAGCAGAGGCGGCAGGACTAGCTGGAATGAGCAGTTCTTC
CASRGGRTSWNEQFF
>TRBJ1-2|TRBD1|TRBV28|-
TGTGCCAGCATCGAAGGGACAGAACTTCCCTATGGCTACACCTTC
CASIEGTELPYGYTF
>TRBJ2-3|TRBD1|TRBV28|-
TGTGCCAGCAGTACCTCACAGGGGGCTAAAGATACGCAGTATTTT
CASSTSQGAKDTQYF
>TRBJ1-5|-|TRBV5-1|-
TGCGCCAGCAGCTTGGCGGGTTATAGCAATCAGCCCCAGCATTTT
CASSLAGYSNQPQHF
>TRBJ2-1|TRBD2|TRBV5-1|once
TGCGCCAGCACCTCCGGGACTAGCGGGAGTTATGAGCAGTTCTTC
CASTSGTSGSYEQFF
>TRBJ2-7|-|TRBV7-6|-
TGTGCCAGCAGCTCAGGTGGTTCGGGAGCTCACGAGCAGTACTTC
CASSSGGSGAHEQYF
>TRBJ2-7|-|TRBV6-5|-
TGTGCCAGCAGTTCAACTTGGACAGACTACGAGCAGTACTTC
CASSSTWTDYEQYF
>TRBJ1-2|-|TRBV27|few
TGTGCCAGCAGGGGCTCGAGTTCGGACTATGGCTACACCTTC
CASRGSSSDYGYTF
>TRBJ1-2|TRBD1|TRBV5-1|once
TGCGCCAGCAGCTTGGTCCGGACAGGGAGGAACTATGGCTACACCTTC
CASSLVRTGRNYGYTF
>TRBJ2-7|TRBD2|TRBV28|-
TGTGCCAGCAGTTTGGTTATGGGGGAGGGCTACGAGCAGTACTTC
CASSLVMGEGYEQYF
>TRBJ2-7|-|TRBV5-4|-
TGTGCCAGCAGCTTTGAGTCTCCTCCGGACGAGCAGTACTTC
CASSFESPPDEQYF
>TRBJ1-1|-|TRBV5-1|-
TGCGCCAGCAGCTTGGGGGGGGACACTGAAGCTTTCTTT
CASSLGGDTEAFF
>TRBJ2-7|TRBD2|TRBV2|-
TGTGCCAGCCACAAGGGGGGACTAGCGGGACGCGAGCAGTACTTC
CASHKGGLAGREQYF
>TRBJ1-3|-|TRBV10-3|-
TGTGCCATCAGTGAGTCTATTAGCCCTTTGGGAAACACCATATATTTT
CAISESISPLGNTIYF
>TRBJ2-7|-|TRBV28|once
TGTGCCACATGGGGGGTGGCCTACGAGCAGTACTTC
CATWGVAYEQYF
>TRBJ2-7|-|TRBV5-1|-
TGCGCCAGCAGTGGCAGCTCCTACGAGCAGTACTTC
CASSGSSYEQYF
>TRBJ1-2|-|TRBV21-1|-
TGTGCCAGCCCCAAACCGACAGGCTTAAAAAAGGGTGGCTACACCTTC
CASPKPTGLKKGGYTF
>TRBJ2-7|-|TRBV19|once
TGTGCCAGTAGTGCGCCGGGGGTCGTCTCCTACGAGCAGTACTTC
CASSAPGVVSYEQYF
>TRBJ1-1|-|TRBV4-1|-
TGCGCCAGCAGCCAACAGGCGGGGGCGAACACTGAAGCTTTCTTT
CASSQQAGANTEAFF
>TRBJ2-1|TRBD2|TRBV27|-
TGTGCCAGCAGTTCCTGGGATCCTAAAGCGGGAGGAACCTACAATGAGCAGTTCTTC
CASSSWDPKAGGTYNEQFF
>TRBJ2-7|TRBD1|TRBV5-1|-
TGCGCCAGCAGCTTGTTTTGGGGACAGGGGGAATACGAGCAGTACTTC
CASSLFWGQGEYEQYF
>TRBJ1-1|-|TRBV7-9|-
TGTGCCAGCAGCTCGCGGGGGGAAGTGAACACTGAAGCTTTCTTT
CASSSRGEVNTEAFF
>TRBJ2-1|TRBD2|TRBV19|-
TGTGCCAGTACCCGGGACCCTAGCGGGGAAGAGCAGTTCTTC
CASTRDPSGEEQFF
>TRBJ1-4|TRBD1|TRBV5-1|-
TGCGCCAGCAGCCCGGGACCGGGACAGATAAATGAAAAACTGTTTTTT
CASSPGPGQINEKLFF
>TRBJ1-4|-|TRBV6-1|-
TGTGCCAGCAGTGAACAGTTTAATGAAAAACTGTTTTTT
CASSEQFNEKLFF
>TRBJ2-1|-|TRBV9|-
TGTGCCAGCAGCTCGAGAGGGAGGAATGAGCAGTTCTTC
CASSSRGRNEQFF
>TRBJ2-7|-|TRBV29-1|once
TGCAGCGCGCTAGGGGTGAACGAGCAGTACTTC
CSALGVNEQYF
>TRBJ1-1|TRBD1|TRBV28|-
TGTGCCAGCAGTTTTCCAGGGGGCTTTTCTGAAGCTTTCTTT
CASSFPGGFSEAFF
>TRBJ2-7|-|TRBV9|-
TGTGCCAGCAGCGTAGGTTCGGTGAGCTCCTACGAGCAGTACTTC
CASSVGSVSSYEQYF
>TRBJ2-7|TRBD2|TRBV2|-
TGTGCCAGCAAAGGGACTAGCGTCAACGAGCAGTACTTC
CASKGTSVNEQYF
>TRBJ2-7|TRBD2|TRBV5-4|-
TGTGCCAGCAGCCCCGAGAGCGGGACCTCCTACGAGCAGTACTTC
CASSPESGTSYEQYF
>TRBJ1-5|-|TRBV5-1|-
TGCGCCAGCAGCTTGGGTGAGGGCAATCAGCCCCAGCATTTT
CASSLGEGNQPQHF
>TRBJ1-1|TRBD1|TRBV28|-
TGTGCCAGCAAGGGACAGCCGAACACTGAAGCTTTCTTT
CASKGQPNTEAFF